These 15 T cell receptor beta chains came from one sample sequenced in a study of breast tumors, draining lymph nodes, adjacent tissues. TCRdb re-called the multiplex PCR reads with MiXCR, one entry per CDR3 protein. The sample holds roughly 20,000 distinct CDR3 sequences, about a third seen once. What was sequenced was breast tumor tissue. The receptor set was obtained from a female donor with breast cancer. Some clones in this sample may be carry-over from other donors' samples.

The sample holds many counts of this clonotype. The chain links TRBV14 to TRBJ2-6; tentative D call: TRBD1 (5 bases). Germline V lookup: CDR1 SGHDN, CDR2 FVKESK. This CDR3 spans 19 amino acids. V was clipped by 2 bases and J by 4 bases, with 21 bases between them. CDR3 bases: TGTGCCAGCAGCCAATTCCGAACCCAGGCAGGGTACGGGGCCAACGTCCTGACTTTC. Translated, it gives CASSQFRTQAGYGANVLTF.

This clonotype was recorded many times. The DNA of the CDR3 is TGTGCCTGGAAGCCAGGGACCTCGCGGCTAGAGGGCTACACCTTC. It encodes CAWKPGTSRLEGYTF. This chain links TRBV30 with TRBJ1-2, with D perhaps matching TRBD1 (5 bases). The V gene's germline CDR1 is GTSNPN and CDR2 SVGIG (reference sequence). Between the trimmed V and J ends, which lost 4 bases and 8 bases, there was a span of 23 bases. CDR3 length: 15 residues. Full variable domain (remainder filled in from reference TRBV30 and TRBJ1-2): SQTIHQWPATLVQPVGSPLSLECTVEGTSNPNLYWYRQAAGRGLQLLFYSVGIGQISSEVPQNLSASRPQDRQFILSSKKLLLSDSGFYLCAWKPGTSRLEGYTFGSGTRLTVV.

The CDR3 sequence is CSAIPLAGCEQYF. The CDR3 nucleotides read TGCAGTGCTATACCACTAGCGGGCTGCGAGCAGTACTTC. The chain uses TRBV20-1 and TRBJ2-7; 9 nucleotides agree with TRBD2. With V trimmed by 4 bases and J by 6 bases, 7 bases remained unmatched. The CDR3 totals 13 residues. CDR1 and CDR2 from the germline V gene are DFQATT and SNEGSKA (reference sequence).

This clonotype appeared many times. The gene calls are TRBV20-1 and TRBJ2-2; 7 positions agree with TRBD2. This CDR3 region has 16 residues. V was clipped by 0 bases and J by 4 bases; unmatched bases: 8. Germline lookup yields CDR1 DFQATT and CDR2 SNEGSKA (reference sequence). CDR3 DNA sequence: TGCAGTGCTAGAGATAATAGGGAGGGACTCACCGGGGAGCTGTTTTTT. It encodes CSARDNREGLTGELFF.

The chain links TRBV19 to TRBJ1-1; D is unresolved. The V end lost 3 bases, the J end lost 0 bases, and 14 bases lay between the germline ends. The CDR3 is 16 amino acids. Looked up from germline, CDR1 is LNHDA and CDR2 is SQIVND (reference sequence). The CDR3 sequence is CASSIGQLTMNTEAFF. The CDR3, as DNA: TGTGCCAGTAGTATCGGTCAGCTCACCATGAACACTGAAGCTTTCTTT.

The sample holds many counts of this clonotype. V gene TRBV9 combines with J gene TRBJ2-3; 10 nucleotides align to TRBD1. The CDR3 totals 16 residues. CDR1 is SGDLS and CDR2 is YYNGEE in the germline V gene. Trimming removed 3 bases from V and 0 bases from J; junction bases left unmatched: 4. As DNA, the CDR3 is TGTGCCAGCAGCGGGGGACAGGGGATGAGCACAGATACGCAGTATTTT. Its translation is CASSGGQGMSTDTQYF.

In its sample, this clonotype is medium-sized (0.01 to 0.1%). V usage is TRBV20-1 and J usage is TRBJ2-1; tentative D call: TRBD2 (6 bases). V was trimmed by 6 bases and J by 1 base, leaving 13 bases between them. Germline-derived CDR1 and CDR2 are DFQATT and SNEGSKA (reference sequence). The CDR3 is 14 residues long. CDR3 bases: TGCAGTGCCGGGGACTTTGGGTCCTACAATGAGCAGTTCTTC. Its protein product is CSAGDFGSYNEQFF.

This clonotype was counted ten times or more. The V call is TRBV7-2, the J call TRBJ2-7, with a tentative D call TRBD1 (5 bases). CDR3 length: 14 amino acids. Germline CDR1 reads SGHTA; CDR2 reads FQGNSA. V was pared by 5 bases and J by 0 bases, with 11 bases between. This CDR3 reads CASSRTGSSYEQYF. The CDR3 DNA reads TGTGCCAGCAGCCGAACAGGTTCCTCCTACGAGCAGTACTTC.

This clonotype came up many times. The genes are TRBV6-5 and TRBJ2-7; TRBD2 is a possible D gene (5 bases). The V end lost 4 bases, the J end lost 3 bases, and 19 bases lay between the germline ends. This CDR3 contains 16 residues. Germline V CDR1 and CDR2: MNHEY, SVGAGI. CDR3 in amino acids: CASSFGSEGALYEQYF. CDR3 bases: TGTGCCAGCAGTTTTGGGTCCGAGGGCGCCCTCTACGAGCAGTACTTC.

This clonotype was seen a few times. V usage is TRBV28 and J usage is TRBJ2-2, with D hard to call. V gave up 4 bases and J gave up 1 base, with 7 bases separating them. The germline CDR1 and CDR2 sequences are MDHEN and SYDVKM. This CDR3 comprises 14 residues. The CDR3 is CASSSGLNTGELFF. In DNA form, the CDR3 reads TGTGCCAGCAGTTCTGGCCTGAACACCGGGGAGCTGTTTTTT.

Regarding this clonotype: A much more abundant neighbour one base away suggests this may be a read error. This chain links TRBV4-2 with TRBJ1-2, with a possible D match to TRBD1 (5 bases). CDR1 LGHNA and CDR2 YNFKEQ come from the germline V gene. CDR3 length equals 18 residues. Written as DNA, the CDR3 is TGTGCCAGCGGCCAAGATCGCCGGGACCCAGGGCTCGGCTATGGCTACACCTTC. Amino acids: CASGQDRRDPGLGYGYTF.

This clonotype was counted many times. The chain is built from TRBV20-1 and TRBJ2-2; 8 nucleotides match TRBD2. Germline V gene lookup returns CDR1 DFQATT and CDR2 SNEGSKA (reference sequence). The CDR3 extends over 16 amino acids. Trimming at V came to 0 bases and at J to 3 bases, leaving 6 bases not matched to a gene. The CDR3 DNA reads TGCAGTGCTAGAGATTTCAGCGGGGGTTACACCGGGGAGCTGTTTTTT. As protein: CSARDFSGGYTGELFF.

This rearrangement joins TRBV13 to TRBJ2-7; TRBD1 matches at 8 bases. Germline lookup yields CDR1 PRHDT and CDR2 FYEKMQ (reference sequence). With 5 bases clipped from V and 6 bases from J, the junction kept 6 bases outside the gene matches. The CDR3 contains 13 residues. This CDR3 reads CASSPRDRTEQYF. The CDR3 DNA is TGTGCCAGCAGCCCCCGGGACAGGACCGAGCAGTACTTC.

This clonotype showed up many times. The rearrangement uses TRBV4-2 and TRBJ2-2; 9 nucleotides align to TRBD2. The CDR3 contains 15 residues. Germline-derived CDR1 and CDR2 are LGHNA and YNFKEQ. V was pared by 1 base and J by 5 bases, with 2 bases of the junction left unmatched. The CDR3 nucleotides are TGTGCCAGCAGCCAAGGGGCGGGAGGGACCGGGGAGCTGTTTTTT. It translates to CASSQGAGGTGELFF.

V gene TRBV20-1 combines with J gene TRBJ2-3; D is perhaps TRBD2 (6 bases). Trimming stripped 6 bases from V and 6 bases from J, with 16 bases between. The CDR3 runs to 13 residues. From germline, CDR1 is DFQATT and CDR2 SNEGSKA (reference sequence). The CDR3 DNA reads TGCAGTGCATTAACTAGCTTGAGGGATACGCAGTATTTT. Translated: CSALTSLRDTQYF.